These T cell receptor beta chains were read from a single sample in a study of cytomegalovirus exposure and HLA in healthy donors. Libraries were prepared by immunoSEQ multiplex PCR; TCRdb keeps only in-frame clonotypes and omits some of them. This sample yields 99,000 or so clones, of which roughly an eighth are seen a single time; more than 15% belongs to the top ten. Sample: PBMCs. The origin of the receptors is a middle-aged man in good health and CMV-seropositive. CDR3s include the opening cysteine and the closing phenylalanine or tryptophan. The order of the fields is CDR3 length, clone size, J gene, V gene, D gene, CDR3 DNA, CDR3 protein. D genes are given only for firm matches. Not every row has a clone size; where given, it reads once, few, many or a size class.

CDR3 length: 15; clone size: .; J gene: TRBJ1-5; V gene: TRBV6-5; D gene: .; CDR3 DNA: TGTGCCAGCAGTTACGGCTCAGGGGTAGGTCAGCCCCAGCATTTT; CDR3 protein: CASSYGSGVGQPQHF
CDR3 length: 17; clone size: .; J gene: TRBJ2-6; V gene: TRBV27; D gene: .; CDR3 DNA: TGTGCCAGCACTTTTTTGGGACTTATCTCTGGGGCCAACGTCCTGACTTTC; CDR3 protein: CASTFLGLISGANVLTF
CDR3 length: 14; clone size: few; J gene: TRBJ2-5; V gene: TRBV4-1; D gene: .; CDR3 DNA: TGCGCCAGCAGCCCCCGGCAGGCCCAAGAGACCCAGTACTTC; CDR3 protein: CASSPRQAQETQYF
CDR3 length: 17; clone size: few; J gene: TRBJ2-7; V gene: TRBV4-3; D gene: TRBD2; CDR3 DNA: TGCGCCAGCAGCCAAGTGAAGGGACTAGCGGGCTCCTACGAGCAGTACTTC; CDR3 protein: CASSQVKGLAGSYEQYF
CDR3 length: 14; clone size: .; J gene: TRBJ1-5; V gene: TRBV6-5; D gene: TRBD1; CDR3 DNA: TGTGCCAGCAGTCCAGGGGGCCGCAATCAGCCCCAGCATTTT; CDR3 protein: CASSPGGRNQPQHF
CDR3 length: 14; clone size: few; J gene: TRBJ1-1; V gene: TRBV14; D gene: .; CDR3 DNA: TGTGCCAGCAGCCGGCGGGGTTGGAACACTGAAGCTTTCTTT; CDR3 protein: CASSRRGWNTEAFF
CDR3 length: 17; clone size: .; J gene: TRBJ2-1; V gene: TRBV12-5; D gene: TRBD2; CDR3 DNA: TGTGCTAGTGGCTATCCTACTAGCGGGGGCTCCTACAATGAGCAGTTCTTC; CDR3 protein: CASGYPTSGGSYNEQFF
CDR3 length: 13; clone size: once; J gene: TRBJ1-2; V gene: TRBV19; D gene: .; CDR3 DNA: TGTGCCAGTAGTATACAGGGGCTCTATGGCTACACCTTC; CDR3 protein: CASSIQGLYGYTF
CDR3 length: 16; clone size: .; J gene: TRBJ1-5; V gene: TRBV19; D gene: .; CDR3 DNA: TGTGCCAGTAGCCCCTTGGGGGGGGCAGGTGGTCAGCCCCAGCATTTT; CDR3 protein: CASSPLGGAGGQPQHF
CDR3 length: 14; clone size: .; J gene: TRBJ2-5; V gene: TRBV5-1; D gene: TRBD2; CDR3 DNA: TGCGCCAGCAGCCCCCGGGGGGACCAAGAGACCCAGTACTTC; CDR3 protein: CASSPRGDQETQYF
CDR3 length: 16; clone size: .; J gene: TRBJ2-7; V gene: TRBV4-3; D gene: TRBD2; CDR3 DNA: TGCGCCAGCAGCCAAGATCAGGGACTAGCGTCCTACGAGCAGTACTTC; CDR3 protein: CASSQDQGLASYEQYF
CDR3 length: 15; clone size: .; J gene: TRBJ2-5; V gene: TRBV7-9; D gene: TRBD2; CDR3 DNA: TGTGCCAGCAGCTTAACCGGCGGGAGCAGAGAGACCCAGTACTTC; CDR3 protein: CASSLTGGSRETQYF
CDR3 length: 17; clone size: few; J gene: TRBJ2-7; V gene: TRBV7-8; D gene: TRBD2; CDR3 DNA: TGTGCCAGCAGCCAAGGGACTAGCGGGAGGGGGACCTACGAGCAGTACTTC; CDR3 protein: CASSQGTSGRGTYEQYF
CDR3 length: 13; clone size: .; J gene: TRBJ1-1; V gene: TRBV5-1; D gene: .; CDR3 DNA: TGCGCCAGCAGCGGGGGGGCAGGGCTTGAAGCTTTCTTT; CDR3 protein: CASSGGAGLEAFF
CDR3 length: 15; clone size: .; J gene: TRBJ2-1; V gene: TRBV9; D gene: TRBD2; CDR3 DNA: TGTGCCAGCAGCGTAGTGGGCGGGAGGGGCGATGAGCAGTTCTTC; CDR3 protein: CASSVVGGRGDEQFF
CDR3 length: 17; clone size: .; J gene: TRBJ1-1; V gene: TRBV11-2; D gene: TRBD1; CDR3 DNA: TGTGCCAGCAGCTTCGATACCGGGACAGGGTCAGACACTGAAGCTTTCTTT; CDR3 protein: CASSFDTGTGSDTEAFF
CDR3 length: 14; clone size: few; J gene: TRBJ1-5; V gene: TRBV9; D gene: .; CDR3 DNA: TGTGCCAGCAGCGGGGGAACAGGTCCTCAGCCCCAGCATTTT; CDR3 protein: CASSGGTGPQPQHF
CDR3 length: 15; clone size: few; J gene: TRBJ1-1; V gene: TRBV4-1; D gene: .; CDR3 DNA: TGCGCCAGCAGCCTCAACCCTACGATGAACACTGAAGCTTTCTTT; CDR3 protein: CASSLNPTMNTEAFF
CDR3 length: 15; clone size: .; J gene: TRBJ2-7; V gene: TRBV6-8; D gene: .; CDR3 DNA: TGTGCCAGCAGTTACGGCGGCGGGGATGCCTACGAGCAGTACTTC; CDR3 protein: CASSYGGGDAYEQYF
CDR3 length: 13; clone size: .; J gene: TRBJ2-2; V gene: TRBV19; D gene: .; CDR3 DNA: TGTGCCAGTACCCCTGAGGGCACCGGGGAGCTGTTTTTT; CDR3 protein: CASTPEGTGELFF
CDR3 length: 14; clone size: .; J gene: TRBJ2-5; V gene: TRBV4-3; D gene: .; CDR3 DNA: TGCGCCAGCAGCCAAGGCGGGACGAGAGAGACCCAGTACTTC; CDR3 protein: CASSQGGTRETQYF
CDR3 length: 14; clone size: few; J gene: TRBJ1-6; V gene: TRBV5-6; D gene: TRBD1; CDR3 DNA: TGTGCCAGCAGTCATCCAGGGGGCGGTTCACCCCTCCACTTT; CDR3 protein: CASSHPGGGSPLHF
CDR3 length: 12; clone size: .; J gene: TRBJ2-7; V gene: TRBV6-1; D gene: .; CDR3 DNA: TGTGCCAGCAGCTTGGTCGGCTACGAGCAGTACTTC; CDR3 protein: CASSLVGYEQYF
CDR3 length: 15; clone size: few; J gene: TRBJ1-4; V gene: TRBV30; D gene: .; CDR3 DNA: TGTGCCTGGAGTGTAGAAGGGGAAATTTATGAAAAACTGTTTTTT; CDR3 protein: CAWSVEGEIYEKLFF
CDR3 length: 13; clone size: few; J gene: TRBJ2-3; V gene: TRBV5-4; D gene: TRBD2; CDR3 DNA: TGTGCCAGCGGACTGACTAGCCAAGATACGCAGTATTTT; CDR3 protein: CASGLTSQDTQYF
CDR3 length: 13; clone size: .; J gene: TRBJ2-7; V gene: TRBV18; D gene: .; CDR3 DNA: TGTGCCAGCTCACCAGCAGGGGGGTACGAGCAGTACTTC; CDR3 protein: CASSPAGGYEQYF
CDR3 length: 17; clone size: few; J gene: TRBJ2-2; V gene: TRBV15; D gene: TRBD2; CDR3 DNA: TGTGCCACCAGCAGAGATGTCGCGGGAGGCTCGACCGGGGAGCTGTTTTTT; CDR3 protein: CATSRDVAGGSTGELFF
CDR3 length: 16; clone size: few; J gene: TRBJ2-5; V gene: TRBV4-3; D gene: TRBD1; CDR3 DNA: TGCGCCAGCAGCCCCGGGACAGGGGACTTCCAAGAGACCCAGTACTTC; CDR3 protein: CASSPGTGDFQETQYF
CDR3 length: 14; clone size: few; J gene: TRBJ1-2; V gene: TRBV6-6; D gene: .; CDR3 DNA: TGTGCCAGCAGTTACTCTGGCAGGGGCTATGGCTACACCTTC; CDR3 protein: CASSYSGRGYGYTF
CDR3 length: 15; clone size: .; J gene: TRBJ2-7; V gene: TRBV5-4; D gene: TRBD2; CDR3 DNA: TGTGCCAGCAGCTTGGGCCTAGCGGAGTCCTACGAGCAGTACTTC; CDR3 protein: CASSLGLAESYEQYF
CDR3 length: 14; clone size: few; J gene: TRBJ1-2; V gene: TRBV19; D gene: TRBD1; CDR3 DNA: TGTGCCAGTAGTATAACAGGGGGCGGGTATGGCTACACCTTC; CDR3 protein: CASSITGGGYGYTF
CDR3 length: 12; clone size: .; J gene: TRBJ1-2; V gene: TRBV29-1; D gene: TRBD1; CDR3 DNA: TGCAGCGTTCCAACAGGGGGCTATGGCTACACCTTC; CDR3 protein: CSVPTGGYGYTF
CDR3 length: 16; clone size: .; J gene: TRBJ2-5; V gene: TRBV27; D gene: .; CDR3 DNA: TGTGCCAGCAGCCAGGTGGACTACAACTTCGGGGAGACCCAGTACTTC; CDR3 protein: CASSQVDYNFGETQYF
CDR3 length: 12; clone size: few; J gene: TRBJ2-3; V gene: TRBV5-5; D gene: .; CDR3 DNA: TGTGCCAGCAGTCCTAAGGGGGATACGCAGTATTTT; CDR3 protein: CASSPKGDTQYF
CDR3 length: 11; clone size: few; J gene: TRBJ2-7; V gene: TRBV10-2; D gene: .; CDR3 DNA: TGCGCCAGCTCCGAGGGCAACGAGCAGTACTTC; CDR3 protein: CASSEGNEQYF
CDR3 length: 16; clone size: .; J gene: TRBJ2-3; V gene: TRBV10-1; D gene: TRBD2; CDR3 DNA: TGCGCCAGCAGTGAGTCTGGAGCGGGAGGGGTAGATACGCAGTATTTT; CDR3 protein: CASSESGAGGVDTQYF
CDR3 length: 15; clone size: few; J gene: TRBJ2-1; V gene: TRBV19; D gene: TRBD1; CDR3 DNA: TGTGCCAGTAGTATAAGCGGACAGGGGTTCGATGAGCAGTTCTTC; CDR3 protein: CASSISGQGFDEQFF
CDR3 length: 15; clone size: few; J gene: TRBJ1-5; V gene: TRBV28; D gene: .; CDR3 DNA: TGTGCCAGCACGAGGGGGATGATATCAATTCAGCCCCAGCATTTT; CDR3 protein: CASTRGMISIQPQHF
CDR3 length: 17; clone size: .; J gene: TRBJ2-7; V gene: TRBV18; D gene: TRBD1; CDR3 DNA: TGTGCCAGCTCACCAAGGTCTGGACCGGGACAGGGGGATTCACAGTACTTC; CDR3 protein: CASSPRSGPGQGDSQYF
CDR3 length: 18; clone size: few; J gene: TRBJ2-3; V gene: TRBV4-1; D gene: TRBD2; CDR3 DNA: TGCGCCAGCAGCCAAGATGGGATAGCGGGAGTTGGCACAGATACGCAGTATTTT; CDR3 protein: CASSQDGIAGVGTDTQYF
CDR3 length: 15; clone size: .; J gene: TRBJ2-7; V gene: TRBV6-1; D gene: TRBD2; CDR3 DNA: TGTGCCAGCAGTGAAAAAGGAGCGGGAGGGCGCGAGCAGTACTTC; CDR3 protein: CASSEKGAGGREQYF
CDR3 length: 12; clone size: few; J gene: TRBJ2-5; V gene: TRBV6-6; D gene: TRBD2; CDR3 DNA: TGTGCCAGCGGGACTACCCAAGAGACCCAGTACTTC; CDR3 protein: CASGTTQETQYF
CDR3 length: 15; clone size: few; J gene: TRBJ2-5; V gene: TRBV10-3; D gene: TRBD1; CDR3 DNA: TGTGCCATCCGTTCCGGGACAGGGGGCAAAGAGACCCAGTACTTC; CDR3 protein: CAIRSGTGGKETQYF
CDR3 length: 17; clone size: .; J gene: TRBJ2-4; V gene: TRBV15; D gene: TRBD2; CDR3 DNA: TGTGCCACCAGCAGAGACCCGGGGGGGAGCGCCAAAAACATTCAGTACTTC; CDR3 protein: CATSRDPGGSAKNIQYF
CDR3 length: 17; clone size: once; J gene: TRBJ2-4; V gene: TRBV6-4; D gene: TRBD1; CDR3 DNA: TGTGCCAGCAGATGGACAGGGGAACTTTTGGACAAAAACATTCAGTACTTC; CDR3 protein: CASRWTGELLDKNIQYF
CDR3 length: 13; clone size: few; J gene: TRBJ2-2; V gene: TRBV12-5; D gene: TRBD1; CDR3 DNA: TGTGCTAGTGGGCACAGGGGGCCCGGGGAGCTGTTTTTT; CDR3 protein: CASGHRGPGELFF
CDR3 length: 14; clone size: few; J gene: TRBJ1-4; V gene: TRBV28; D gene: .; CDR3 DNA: TGTGCCAGCAGTAGAAGGGGAACTAATGAAAAACTGTTTTTT; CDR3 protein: CASSRRGTNEKLFF
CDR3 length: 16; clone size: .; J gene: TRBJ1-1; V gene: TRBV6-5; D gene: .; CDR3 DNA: TGTGCCAGCAGTTACTTTCGGGGAGGGCGGAACACTGAAGCTTTCTTT; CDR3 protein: CASSYFRGGRNTEAFF
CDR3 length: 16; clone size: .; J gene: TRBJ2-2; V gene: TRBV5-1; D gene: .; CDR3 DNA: TGCGCCAGCAGCTTGGCCGGGACTTCTAACACCGGGGAGCTGTTTTTT; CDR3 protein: CASSLAGTSNTGELFF
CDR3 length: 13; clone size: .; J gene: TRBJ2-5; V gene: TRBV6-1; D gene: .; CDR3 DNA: TGTGCCAGCAGGCCCAGGGGTGGGGAGACCCAGTACTTC; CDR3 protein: CASRPRGGETQYF
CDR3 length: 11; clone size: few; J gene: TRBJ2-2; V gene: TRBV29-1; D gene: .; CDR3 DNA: TGCAGCGGGGGCGTTGACGGGGAGCTGTTTTTT; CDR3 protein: CSGGVDGELFF
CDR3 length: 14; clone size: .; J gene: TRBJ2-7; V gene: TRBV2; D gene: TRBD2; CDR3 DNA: TGTGCCATCAGTAGCGGGCACGGGCCCTACGAGCAGTACTTC; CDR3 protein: CAISSGHGPYEQYF